This T cell receptor (beta chain) was captured by sequencing in a study of T cells expressing NK-cell markers. Study-level information: According to the study, TCR beta repertoires originated from sorted CD3+CD56+NKG2C+, CD3+CD56+NKG2C- and CD3+CD56-NKG2C+ T cells. HCMV seropositivity marked seven of the eight sequenced donors; one was seronegative. Study findings and constraints: The dominant NKG2C+ clonotypes represented roughly 1.0-7.5% of CD8+ T cells in over 5 donors. Where several donors were concerned, these clonotypes also led the CD3+CD56-NKG2C+ fraction.

The CDR3 is 16 residues long. Per the germline V gene, CDR1 is KGHSH and CDR2 is LQKENI. With the 5' RACE reads reprocessed, TCRdb shows one record per CDR3 protein and no DNA. The specimen's table records 450,000 to 600,000 distinct CDR3 sequences. Of note for this clonotype: Its antigen is undetermined.

The V gene is TRBV18, the J gene TRBJ1-4; the D gene TCRdb calls, TRBD1, cannot be checked with no DNA. This clonotype was sampled from a man younger than 35 in good health. The sequencing input was blood T cells: a sorted CD56 or NKG2C T cell subset, CD4+ or CD8+ T cells, or bulk PBMC T cells (not recorded which). CDR3 loop: CASSPVQGPTNEKLFF.